One sample yielded the 8 T cell receptor beta chains listed below, sequenced in a study of breast tumors, draining lymph nodes, adjacent tissues. Samples came from axillary lymph nodes draining the breast cancer. From the multiplex PCR reads, TCRdb called clonotypes with MiXCR, one entry per CDR3 protein. The table has roughly 220,000 distinct CDR3 sequences, under 40% seen once. Source material: axillary lymph node tissue. The receptors were gathered from a female donor with breast cancer. Some clones in this sample may be carry-over from other donors' samples.

In this sample, this clonotype turned up many times. The chain uses TRBV20-1 and TRBJ1-6, with D unresolved. V gave up 6 bases and J gave up 8 bases, with 17 bases separating them. In germline, CDR1 is DFQATT, CDR2 SNEGSKA (reference sequence). The CDR3 runs to 14 residues. Written as DNA, the CDR3 is TGCAGTGCCAGAAGTACGTCAGCCGATTCACCCCTCCACTTT. It encodes CSARSTSADSPLHF.

This clonotype was counted at least ten times. The chain employs TRBV20-1 and TRBJ1-3; no clear D. This CDR3 has 14 amino acids. The V end was cut by 5 bases, the J end by 0 bases, with 11 bases between. CDR1 DFQATT and CDR2 SNEGSKA come from the germline V gene (reference sequence). This CDR3 reads CSAEDPSSGNTIYF. CDR3 sequence (DNA): TGCAGTGCTGAGGACCCCAGCTCTGGAAACACCATATATTTT.

V is TRBV5-1 and J is TRBJ2-1; 12 bases match TRBD2. The CDR3 is made up of 16 amino acids. Germline assignment: CDR1 SGHRS and CDR2 YFSETQ. The trim removed 7 bases at V and 8 bases at J, leaving 13 bases unmatched. In nucleotides, the CDR3 is TGCGCCAGCTATTCGACTAGCGGGAGCCAGGCATATGAGCAGTTCTTC. Protein product: CASYSTSGSQAYEQFF.

This clonotype was recorded at least ten times. This sequence joins TRBV27 and TRBJ1-6; D unresolved. The germline V and J ends were trimmed by 3 bases and 6 bases, with 9 bases remaining between them. Germline V gene data show CDR1 as MNHEY and CDR2 as SMNVEV (reference sequence). The CDR3 loop spans 14 amino acids. The CDR3 is CASSFGIGNSPLHF. CDR3 sequence (DNA): TGTGCCAGCAGTTTTGGGATAGGTAATTCACCCCTCCACTTT.

This clonotype appeared many times. V and J are TRBV20-1 and TRBJ2-1, with D unclear. In germline, CDR1 is DFQATT, CDR2 SNEGSKA (reference sequence). This CDR3 is built from 16 residues. V shed 1 base and J shed 8 bases, with 21 bases lying between them. The CDR3 protein is CSARVEKGARRHEQFF. The DNA for the CDR3 is TGCAGTGCTAGAGTAGAAAAGGGCGCAAGGCGGCATGAGCAGTTCTTC.

CDR3 nucleotides: TGTGCCCCTATCCTCCATGAGCAGTTCTTC. Its translation is CAPILHEQFF. The V gene is TRBV19, the J gene TRBJ2-1; the D is unclear. V shed 11 bases and J shed 8 bases, with 10 bases lying between them. Germline V gene sequence: CDR1 LNHDA, CDR2 SQIVND (reference sequence). The length of the CDR3 is 10 residues.

The J gene is TRBJ1-2, the V gene TRBV20-1; 9 bases map to TRBD1. V dropped 6 bases and J dropped 8; count of bases not matched to a gene: 10. CDR1 and CDR2 (germline): DFQATT, SNEGSKA (reference sequence). The CDR3 runs to 13 residues. Written as DNA, the CDR3 is TGCAGTGCCGCCGGCGGACAGGGGACAGGCTACACCTTC. Residues: CSAAGGQGTGYTF.

The J gene is TRBJ2-2, the V gene TRBV7-6, with TRBD2 as a possible D gene (6 bases). CDR1 and CDR2 from the germline V gene are SGHVS and FNYEAQ. This CDR3 region has 14 residues. The CDR3 loop is CARPAGKGTGELFF. DNA for the CDR3: TGTGCTAGGCCGGCGGGGAAGGGCACCGGGGAGCTGTTTTTT.